Sequencing of this T cell receptor beta chain was carried out in a study of shared clonotypes between healthy human individuals. The CDR3 sequence is 15 residues long. From germline, CDR1 is KGHSH and CDR2 LQKENI. The V and J ends lost 2 bases and 8 bases respectively, with 16 bases between them. The assay used deep level. The repertoire was sequenced with immunoSEQ multiplex PCR; TCRdb's copy has only in-frame clones and lacks some. The sample has 2 million to 2.5 million clones, around 95% seen once. Source material: naive CD4+ T cells sorted from blood. Subset noted: CD45RA+ positively selected. The V and J genes are TRBV18 and TRBJ1-3, with a weak D call TRBD1 (6 bases). This TCR derives from a young man in good health. CDR3: CASSPTLQGGYTIYF. Written as DNA, the CDR3 is TGTGCCAGCTCACCAACTTTACAGGGAGGATACACCATATATTTT. Filled out from reference TRBV18 and TRBJ1-3, the complete variable domain reads NAGVMQNPRHLVRRRGQEARLRCSPMKGHSHVYWYRQLPEEGLKFMVYLQKENIIDESGMPKERFSAEFPKEGPSILRIQQVVRGDSAAYFCASSPTLQGGYTIYFGEGSWLTVV.